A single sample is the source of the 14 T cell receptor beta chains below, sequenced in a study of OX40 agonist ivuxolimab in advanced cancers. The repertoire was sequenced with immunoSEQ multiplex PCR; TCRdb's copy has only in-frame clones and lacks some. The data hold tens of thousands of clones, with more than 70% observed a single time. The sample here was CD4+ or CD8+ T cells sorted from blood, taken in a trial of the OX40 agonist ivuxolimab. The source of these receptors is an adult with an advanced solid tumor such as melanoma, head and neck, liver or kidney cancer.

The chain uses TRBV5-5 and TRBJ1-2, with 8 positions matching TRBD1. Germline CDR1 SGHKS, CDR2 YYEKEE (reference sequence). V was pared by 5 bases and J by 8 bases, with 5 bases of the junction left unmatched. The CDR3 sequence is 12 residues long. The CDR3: CASSPDREGYTF. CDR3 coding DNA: TGTGCCAGCAGTCCGGACAGGGAGGGCTACACCTTC.

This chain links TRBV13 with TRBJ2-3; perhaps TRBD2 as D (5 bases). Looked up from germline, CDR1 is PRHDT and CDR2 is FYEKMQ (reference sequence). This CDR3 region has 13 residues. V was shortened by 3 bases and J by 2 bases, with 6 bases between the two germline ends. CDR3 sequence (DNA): TGTGCCAGCAGCTTGAGGGCCACAGATACGCAGTATTTT. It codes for CASSLRATDTQYF.

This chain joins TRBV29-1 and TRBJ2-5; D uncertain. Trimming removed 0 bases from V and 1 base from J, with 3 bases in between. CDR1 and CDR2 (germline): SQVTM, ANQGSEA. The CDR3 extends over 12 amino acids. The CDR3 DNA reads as TGCAGCGTTGAAGAGGGCCAAGAGACCCAGTACTTC. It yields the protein CSVEEGQETQYF.

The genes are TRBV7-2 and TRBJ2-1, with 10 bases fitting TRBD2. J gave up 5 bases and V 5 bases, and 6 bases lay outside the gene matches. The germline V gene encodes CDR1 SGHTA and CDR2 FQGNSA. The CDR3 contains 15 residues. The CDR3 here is CASSPGLAWDNEQFF. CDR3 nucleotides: TGTGCCAGCAGCCCGGGACTAGCGTGGGACAATGAGCAGTTCTTC.

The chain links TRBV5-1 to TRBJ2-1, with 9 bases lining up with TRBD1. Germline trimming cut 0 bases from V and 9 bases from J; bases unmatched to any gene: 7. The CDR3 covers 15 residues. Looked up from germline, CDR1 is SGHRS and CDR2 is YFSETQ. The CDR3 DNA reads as TGCGCCAGCAGCTTGGAAGTGACAGGGGGTACTGAGCAGTTCTTC. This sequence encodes CASSLEVTGGTEQFF. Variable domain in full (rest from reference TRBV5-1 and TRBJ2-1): KAGVTQTPRYLIKTRGQQVTLSCSPISGHRSVSWYQQTPGQGLQFLFEYFSETQRNKGNFPGRFSGRQFSNSRSEMNVSTLELGDSALYLCASSLEVTGGTEQFFGPGTRLTVL.

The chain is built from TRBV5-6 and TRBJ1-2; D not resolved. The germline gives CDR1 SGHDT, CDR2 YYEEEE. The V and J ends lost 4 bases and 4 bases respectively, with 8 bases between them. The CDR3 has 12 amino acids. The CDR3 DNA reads TGTGCCAGCAGCAAGACTCGCTATGGCTACACCTTC. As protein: CASSKTRYGYTF.

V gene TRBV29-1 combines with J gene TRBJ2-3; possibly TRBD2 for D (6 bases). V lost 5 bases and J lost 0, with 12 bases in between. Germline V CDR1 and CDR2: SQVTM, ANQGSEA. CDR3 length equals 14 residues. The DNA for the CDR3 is TGCAGCGTTTCCCCAGGGACTAGCACAGATACGCAGTATTTT. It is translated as CSVSPGTSTDTQYF.

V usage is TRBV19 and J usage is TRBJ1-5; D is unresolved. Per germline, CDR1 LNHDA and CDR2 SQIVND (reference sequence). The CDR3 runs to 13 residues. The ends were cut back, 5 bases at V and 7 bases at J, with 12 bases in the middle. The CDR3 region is CASSLTLGQPQHF. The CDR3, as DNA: TGTGCCAGTAGTTTGACATTGGGGCAGCCCCAGCATTTT.

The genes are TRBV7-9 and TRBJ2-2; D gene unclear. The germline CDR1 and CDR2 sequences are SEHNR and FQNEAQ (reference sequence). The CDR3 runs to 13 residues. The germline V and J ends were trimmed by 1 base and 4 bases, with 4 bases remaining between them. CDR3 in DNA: TGTGCCAGCAGCTTAGTTTCCACCGGGGAGCTGTTTTTT. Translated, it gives CASSLVSTGELFF.

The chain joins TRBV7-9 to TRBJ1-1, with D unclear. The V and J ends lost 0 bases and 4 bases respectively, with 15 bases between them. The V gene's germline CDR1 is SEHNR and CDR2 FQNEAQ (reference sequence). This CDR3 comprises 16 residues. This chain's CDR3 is CASSLAGGGHGTEAFF. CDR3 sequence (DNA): TGTGCCAGCAGCTTAGCCGGAGGCGGGCACGGCACTGAAGCTTTCTTT.

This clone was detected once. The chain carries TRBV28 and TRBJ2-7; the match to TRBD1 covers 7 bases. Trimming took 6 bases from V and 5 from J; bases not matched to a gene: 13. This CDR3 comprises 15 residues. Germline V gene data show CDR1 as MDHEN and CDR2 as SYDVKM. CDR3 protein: CASSQYNRGVNEQYF. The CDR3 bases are TGTGCCAGCAGCCAATATAACAGGGGTGTAAACGAGCAGTACTTC.

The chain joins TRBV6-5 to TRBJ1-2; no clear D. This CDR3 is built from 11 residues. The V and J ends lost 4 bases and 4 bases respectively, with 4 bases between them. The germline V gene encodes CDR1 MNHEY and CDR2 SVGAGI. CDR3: CASSSPYGYTF. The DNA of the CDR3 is TGTGCCAGCAGTTCCCCCTATGGCTACACCTTC.

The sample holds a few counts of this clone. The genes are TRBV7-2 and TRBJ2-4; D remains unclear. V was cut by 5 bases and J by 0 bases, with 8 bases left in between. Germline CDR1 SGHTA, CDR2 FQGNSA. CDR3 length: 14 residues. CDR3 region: CASSPRLAKNIQYF. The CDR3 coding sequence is TGTGCCAGCAGCCCCAGATTAGCCAAAAACATTCAGTACTTC.

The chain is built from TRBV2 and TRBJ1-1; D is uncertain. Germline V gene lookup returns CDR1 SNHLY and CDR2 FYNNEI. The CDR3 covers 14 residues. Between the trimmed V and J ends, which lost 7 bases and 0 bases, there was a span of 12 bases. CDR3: CASIYRDMNTEAFF. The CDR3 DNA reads TGTGCCAGCATTTACAGAGACATGAACACTGAAGCTTTCTTT.